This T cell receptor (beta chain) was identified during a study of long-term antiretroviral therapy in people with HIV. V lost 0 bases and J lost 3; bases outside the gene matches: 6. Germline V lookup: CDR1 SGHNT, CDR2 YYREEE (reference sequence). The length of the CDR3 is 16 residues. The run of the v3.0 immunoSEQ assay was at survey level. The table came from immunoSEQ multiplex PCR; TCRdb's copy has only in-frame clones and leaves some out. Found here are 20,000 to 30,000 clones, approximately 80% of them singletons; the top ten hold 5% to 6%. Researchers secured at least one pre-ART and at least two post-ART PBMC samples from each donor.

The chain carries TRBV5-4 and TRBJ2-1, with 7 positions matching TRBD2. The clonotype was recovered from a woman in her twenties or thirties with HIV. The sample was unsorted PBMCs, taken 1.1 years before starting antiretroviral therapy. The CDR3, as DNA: TGTGCCAGCAGCTTGGGTGGGGGGGTTAGCTACAATGAGCAGTTCTTC. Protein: CASSLGGGVSYNEQFF.